The rows below give T cell receptor beta chains drawn from one sample of a study of identical twins. TCRdb recomputed calls from the 5' RACE reads with MiXCR, one row per CDR3 protein. The sample records 1.5 million to 2 million distinct CDR3 sequences, more than 30% being singletons. The sample comprised cord blood. The receptors come from a newborn girl in good health. Each CDR3 is given with its conserved first and last residue. Each record gives: clone size, V gene, D gene, J gene, CDR3 protein, CDR3 DNA. The D gene is left open where the match is weak. Size is stated for part of the rows, as once, few or many counts, or as a class when the clone is expanded.

clone_size: .; v_call: TRBV20-1; d_call: .; j_call: TRBJ2-5; cdr3_aa: CSARLSGTETQYF; cdr3_nt: TGCAGTGCTAGGCTCAGCGGAACAGAGACCCAGTACTTC
clone_size: once; v_call: TRBV20-1; d_call: .; j_call: TRBJ2-3; cdr3_aa: CSTWVTDTQYF; cdr3_nt: TGCAGCACCTGGGTCACAGATACGCAGTATTTT
clone_size: .; v_call: TRBV6-1; d_call: TRBD2; j_call: TRBJ2-1; cdr3_aa: CASSSPRLAGDNEQFF; cdr3_nt: TGTGCCAGCAGTTCGCCGAGACTAGCGGGAGACAATGAGCAGTTCTTC
clone_size: .; v_call: TRBV9; d_call: TRBD2; j_call: TRBJ2-5; cdr3_aa: CASSAYRGLAGETQYF; cdr3_nt: TGTGCCAGCAGCGCCTATAGGGGACTAGCCGGGGAGACCCAGTACTTC
clone_size: .; v_call: TRBV27; d_call: .; j_call: TRBJ1-4; cdr3_aa: CASSRGGGYEKLFF; cdr3_nt: TGTGCCAGCAGCCGCGGTGGGGGTTATGAGAAACTGTTTTTT
clone_size: few; v_call: TRBV7-9; d_call: .; j_call: TRBJ2-3; cdr3_aa: CASSRTESTQYF; cdr3_nt: TGTGCCAGCAGCCGGACAGAAAGCACGCAGTATTTT
clone_size: many; v_call: TRBV7-2; d_call: .; j_call: TRBJ1-2; cdr3_aa: CASSLGGGANYGYTF; cdr3_nt: TGTGCCAGCAGCTTAGGTGGCGGAGCTAACTATGGCTACACCTTC
clone_size: .; v_call: TRBV28; d_call: .; j_call: TRBJ2-1; cdr3_aa: CASTRGSHEQFF; cdr3_nt: TGTGCCTCAACCAGGGGTAGCCATGAGCAGTTCTTC
clone_size: few; v_call: TRBV19; d_call: TRBD2; j_call: TRBJ2-5; cdr3_aa: CASSSRTSGRLEYF; cdr3_nt: TGTGCCAGTAGTAGTCGGACTAGCGGGAGGTTAGAGTACTTC
clone_size: few; v_call: TRBV7-8; d_call: TRBD1; j_call: TRBJ1-5; cdr3_aa: CASSLAPGQGANQPQHF; cdr3_nt: TGTGCCAGCAGCTTAGCCCCGGGACAGGGGGCCAATCAGCCCCAGCATTTT
clone_size: few; v_call: TRBV9; d_call: .; j_call: TRBJ2-2; cdr3_aa: CASSFGGRGELFF; cdr3_nt: TGTGCCAGCAGCTTCGGGGGTCGCGGGGAGCTGTTTTTT
clone_size: few; v_call: TRBV10-3; d_call: TRBD1; j_call: TRBJ1-1; cdr3_aa: CAISEMTGSEAFF; cdr3_nt: TGTGCCATCAGTGAGATGACAGGGAGCGAAGCTTTCTTT
clone_size: .; v_call: TRBV20-1; d_call: .; j_call: TRBJ2-1; cdr3_aa: CSAGTGGDKNNEQFF; cdr3_nt: TGCAGTGCTGGAACAGGTGGGGACAAGAACAATGAGCAGTTCTTC
clone_size: few; v_call: TRBV5-1; d_call: TRBD2; j_call: TRBJ2-3; cdr3_aa: CASSLGRTSGRKNTDTQYF; cdr3_nt: TGCGCCAGCAGCTTGGGGAGGACTAGCGGGAGGAAAAACACAGATACGCAGTATTTT
clone_size: .; v_call: TRBV20-1; d_call: .; j_call: TRBJ2-7; cdr3_aa: CSARSSFIHEQYF; cdr3_nt: TGCAGTGCTAGATCTAGTTTCATCCACGAGCAGTACTTC
clone_size: few; v_call: TRBV4-2; d_call: .; j_call: TRBJ2-1; cdr3_aa: CASSQDMTNEEQFF; cdr3_nt: TGTGCCAGCAGCCAAGATATGACCAACGAGGAGCAGTTCTTC
clone_size: few; v_call: TRBV10-3; d_call: TRBD2; j_call: TRBJ2-7; cdr3_aa: CAISAPGTRDPYEQYF; cdr3_nt: TGTGCCATCAGTGCGCCCGGGACTAGGGATCCCTACGAGCAGTACTTC
clone_size: .; v_call: TRBV11-3; d_call: .; j_call: TRBJ1-2; cdr3_aa: CASSLPGAPSGINYVGYTF; cdr3_nt: TGTGCCAGCAGCTTACCAGGGGCTCCCTCAGGGATCAACTATGTCGGCTACACCTTC
clone_size: few; v_call: TRBV5-1; d_call: TRBD1; j_call: TRBJ2-7; cdr3_aa: CASSLHGRTGSYEQYF; cdr3_nt: TGCGCCAGCAGCTTGCATGGAAGGACAGGGTCCTACGAGCAGTACTTC
clone_size: .; v_call: TRBV20-1; d_call: .; j_call: TRBJ2-5; cdr3_aa: CSATSFEQYF; cdr3_nt: TGCAGTGCTACTAGCTTTGAGCAGTACTTC
clone_size: few; v_call: TRBV10-3; d_call: TRBD1; j_call: TRBJ2-5; cdr3_aa: CAISASQGQGGETQYF; cdr3_nt: TGTGCCATCAGCGCCTCCCAAGGACAGGGTGGAGAGACCCAGTACTTC
clone_size: .; v_call: TRBV6-1; d_call: .; j_call: TRBJ2-3; cdr3_aa: CASSDGGRGTDTQYF; cdr3_nt: TGTGCCAGCAGTGATGGGGGAAGGGGCACAGATACGCAGTATTTT
clone_size: few; v_call: TRBV20-1; d_call: .; j_call: TRBJ2-5; cdr3_aa: CSARVPSSGQETQYF; cdr3_nt: TGCAGTGCTAGAGTCCCCTCGAGCGGCCAAGAGACCCAGTACTTC
clone_size: .; v_call: TRBV10-3; d_call: .; j_call: TRBJ1-2; cdr3_aa: CAISESRAGSDGYTF; cdr3_nt: TGTGCCATCAGTGAGTCGAGGGCAGGGAGTGATGGCTACACCTTC
clone_size: .; v_call: TRBV9; d_call: .; j_call: TRBJ2-1; cdr3_aa: CASSVKLAYNEQFF; cdr3_nt: TGTGCCAGCAGCGTAAAACTAGCATACAATGAGCAGTTCTTC
clone_size: .; v_call: TRBV28; d_call: .; j_call: TRBJ1-2; cdr3_aa: CASSLAETPSNYGYTF; cdr3_nt: TGTGCCAGCAGTTTGGCGGAGACCCCGTCTAACTATGGCTACACCTTC
clone_size: .; v_call: TRBV29-1; d_call: .; j_call: TRBJ2-7; cdr3_aa: CSGQGTYGQYF; cdr3_nt: TGCAGCGGTCAGGGCACCTACGGGCAGTACTTC
clone_size: few; v_call: TRBV10-3; d_call: .; j_call: TRBJ1-2; cdr3_aa: CAISRHEGARGYTF; cdr3_nt: TGTGCCATCAGTAGGCATGAAGGGGCGCGAGGCTACACCTTC
clone_size: .; v_call: TRBV28; d_call: TRBD1; j_call: TRBJ1-5; cdr3_aa: CASSRDRGPQPQHF; cdr3_nt: TGTGCCAGCAGTCGAGACAGGGGGCCTCAGCCCCAGCATTTT
clone_size: .; v_call: TRBV19; d_call: .; j_call: TRBJ1-5; cdr3_aa: CASSTDRNGLYQPQHF; cdr3_nt: TGTGCCAGTAGTACGGACAGAAACGGGCTATATCAGCCCCAGCATTTT
clone_size: .; v_call: TRBV5-1; d_call: TRBD1; j_call: TRBJ2-3; cdr3_aa: CASSWGTGSSSTDTQYF; cdr3_nt: TGCGCCAGCAGCTGGGGGACAGGTTCTTCTAGCACAGATACGCAGTATTTT
clone_size: few; v_call: TRBV27; d_call: TRBD1; j_call: TRBJ1-1; cdr3_aa: CASSRSRQGAEEAFF; cdr3_nt: TGTGCCAGCAGTCGTTCTCGACAGGGGGCTGAAGAAGCTTTCTTT
clone_size: .; v_call: TRBV28; d_call: .; j_call: TRBJ2-3; cdr3_aa: CASSLGSTTGLTDTQYF; cdr3_nt: TGTGCCAGCAGTTTAGGTTCGACTACGGGGCTAACAGATACGCAGTATTTT
clone_size: .; v_call: TRBV27; d_call: .; j_call: TRBJ2-7; cdr3_aa: CASSFGPNLNEQYF; cdr3_nt: TGTGCCAGCAGTTTTGGCCCTAACCTCAACGAGCAGTACTTC
clone_size: few; v_call: TRBV2; d_call: TRBD2; j_call: TRBJ2-4; cdr3_aa: CASSEALAGGNIQYF; cdr3_nt: TGTGCCAGCAGTGAAGCGCTTGCGGGAGGGAACATTCAGTACTTC
clone_size: .; v_call: TRBV6-1; d_call: TRBD2; j_call: TRBJ2-1; cdr3_aa: CASSEVSLAGGAHEQFF; cdr3_nt: TGTGCCAGCAGTGAAGTGTCCCTAGCGGGGGGGGCCCATGAGCAGTTCTTC
clone_size: .; v_call: TRBV7-2; d_call: TRBD2; j_call: TRBJ2-7; cdr3_aa: CASSLSGGTTYEQYF; cdr3_nt: TGTGCCAGCAGCCTTAGCGGGGGGACCACCTACGAGCAGTACTTC
clone_size: .; v_call: TRBV5-1; d_call: .; j_call: TRBJ2-3; cdr3_aa: CASRLGTGIDTQYF; cdr3_nt: TGCGCCAGTAGGCTGGGGACCGGGATAGATACGCAGTATTTT
clone_size: once; v_call: TRBV3-1; d_call: .; j_call: TRBJ2-1; cdr3_aa: CASSYLGAANNEQFF; cdr3_nt: TGTGCCAGCAGCTATCTCGGGGCGGCGAACAATGAGCAGTTCTTC
clone_size: .; v_call: TRBV2; d_call: .; j_call: TRBJ1-1; cdr3_aa: CASYLGGLNTEAFF; cdr3_nt: TGTGCCAGCTATTTGGGGGGCTTGAACACTGAAGCTTTCTTT
clone_size: few; v_call: TRBV4-2; d_call: .; j_call: TRBJ2-1; cdr3_aa: CASSQDVSVYNEQFF; cdr3_nt: TGTGCCAGCAGCCAAGATGTGTCAGTTTACAATGAGCAGTTCTTC
clone_size: few; v_call: TRBV6-6; d_call: .; j_call: TRBJ2-1; cdr3_aa: CASSYEGHNEQFF; cdr3_nt: TGTGCCAGCAGTTACGAGGGGCACAATGAGCAGTTCTTC
clone_size: .; v_call: TRBV20-1; d_call: TRBD1; j_call: TRBJ2-7; cdr3_aa: CSARPADRGGYEQYF; cdr3_nt: TGCAGTGCTAGACCCGCCGACAGGGGTGGTTACGAGCAGTACTTC
clone_size: .; v_call: TRBV28; d_call: .; j_call: TRBJ1-5; cdr3_aa: CASSLTRGRGNNQPQHF; cdr3_nt: TGTGCCAGCAGTTTAACCCGAGGGAGGGGGAACAATCAGCCCCAGCATTTT
clone_size: .; v_call: TRBV7-9; d_call: .; j_call: TRBJ2-1; cdr3_aa: CASTYNEQFF; cdr3_nt: TGTGCCAGCACCTACAATGAGCAGTTCTTC
clone_size: .; v_call: TRBV20-1; d_call: TRBD2; j_call: TRBJ2-7; cdr3_aa: CSASGLAGVYEQYF; cdr3_nt: TGCAGTGCTAGTGGCCTAGCGGGCGTCTACGAGCAGTACTTC
clone_size: .; v_call: TRBV12-3/TRBV12-4; d_call: TRBD1; j_call: TRBJ1-1; cdr3_aa: CASSWAQTGMNTEAFF; cdr3_nt: TGTGCCAGCAGTTGGGCCCAGACAGGGATGAACACTGAAGCTTTCTTT
clone_size: many; v_call: TRBV12-5; d_call: TRBD2; j_call: TRBJ2-1; cdr3_aa: CASGLVLAGSYNEQFF; cdr3_nt: TGTGCTAGTGGTTTGGTTCTAGCGGGCTCCTACAATGAGCAGTTCTTC
clone_size: .; v_call: TRBV28; d_call: TRBD1; j_call: TRBJ2-7; cdr3_aa: CASSFWTGGKYEQYF; cdr3_nt: TGTGCCAGCAGTTTCTGGACAGGGGGTAAATACGAGCAGTACTTC
clone_size: .; v_call: TRBV29-1; d_call: .; j_call: TRBJ2-2; cdr3_aa: CSVETSNTGELFF; cdr3_nt: TGCAGCGTTGAAACATCGAACACCGGGGAGCTGTTTTTT
clone_size: few; v_call: TRBV6-6; d_call: TRBD1; j_call: TRBJ1-1; cdr3_aa: CASRRQGLSTEAFF; cdr3_nt: TGTGCCAGCAGAAGACAGGGATTGAGCACTGAAGCTTTCTTT
clone_size: few; v_call: TRBV11-2; d_call: .; j_call: TRBJ1-5; cdr3_aa: CASSPWGGENQPQHF; cdr3_nt: TGTGCCAGCAGCCCCTGGGGGGGGGAGAATCAGCCCCAGCATTTT
clone_size: few; v_call: TRBV5-1; d_call: TRBD2; j_call: TRBJ2-3; cdr3_aa: CASSAGTSPFTDTQYF; cdr3_nt: TGCGCCAGCAGCGCCGGGACTAGCCCTTTCACAGATACGCAGTATTTT
clone_size: .; v_call: TRBV19; d_call: .; j_call: TRBJ1-5; cdr3_aa: CASSIEAFNQPQHF; cdr3_nt: TGTGCCAGTAGTATAGAGGCCTTTAATCAGCCCCAGCATTTT
clone_size: few; v_call: TRBV29-1; d_call: TRBD2; j_call: TRBJ2-3; cdr3_aa: CSVEDRGAGTTDTQYF; cdr3_nt: TGCAGCGTTGAAGATCGAGGAGCGGGGACCACAGATACGCAGTATTTT
clone_size: once; v_call: TRBV5-6; d_call: TRBD2; j_call: TRBJ2-3; cdr3_aa: CASSSISGDGPDTQYF; cdr3_nt: TGTGCCAGCAGCTCAATTAGCGGGGACGGGCCAGATACGCAGTATTTT
clone_size: .; v_call: TRBV4-1; d_call: TRBD2; j_call: TRBJ2-1; cdr3_aa: CASSQDYLASGEGEQFF; cdr3_nt: TGCGCCAGCAGCCAAGATTACCTGGCTAGCGGGGAGGGTGAGCAGTTCTTC